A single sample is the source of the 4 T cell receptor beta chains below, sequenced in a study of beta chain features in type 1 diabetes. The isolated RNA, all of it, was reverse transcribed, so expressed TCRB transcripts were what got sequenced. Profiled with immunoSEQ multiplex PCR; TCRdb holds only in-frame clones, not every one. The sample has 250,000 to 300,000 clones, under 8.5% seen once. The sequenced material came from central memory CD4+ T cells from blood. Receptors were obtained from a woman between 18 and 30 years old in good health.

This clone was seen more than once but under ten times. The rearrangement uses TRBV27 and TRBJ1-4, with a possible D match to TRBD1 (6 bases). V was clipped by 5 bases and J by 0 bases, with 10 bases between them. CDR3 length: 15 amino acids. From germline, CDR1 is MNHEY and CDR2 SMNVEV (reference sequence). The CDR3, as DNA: TGTGCCAGCAGTCCCTGGACAGCAACTAATGAAAAACTGTTTTTT. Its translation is CASSPWTATNEKLFF.

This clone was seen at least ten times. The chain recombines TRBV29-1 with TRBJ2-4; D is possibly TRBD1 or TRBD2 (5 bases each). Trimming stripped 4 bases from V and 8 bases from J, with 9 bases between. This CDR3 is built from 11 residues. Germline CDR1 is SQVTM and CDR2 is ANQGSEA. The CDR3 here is CSVAGADIQYF. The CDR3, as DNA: TGCAGCGTTGCCGGGGCGGACATTCAGTACTTC.

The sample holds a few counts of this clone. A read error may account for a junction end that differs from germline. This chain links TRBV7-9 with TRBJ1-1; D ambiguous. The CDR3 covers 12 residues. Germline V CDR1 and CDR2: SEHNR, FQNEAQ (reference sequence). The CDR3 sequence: CASSVASIEAFF. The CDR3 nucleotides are TGTGCCAGCAGCGTAGCCAGCATTGAAGCTTTCTTT.

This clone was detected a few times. CDR3 sequence: CASSGGGSYGYTF. The CDR3 coding sequence is TGTGCCAGCAGTGGGGGCGGCTCGTATGGCTACACCTTC. The chain employs TRBV25-1 and TRBJ1-2; possible D gene TRBD1, 5 bases. This CDR3 is built from 13 residues. Trimming took 4 bases from V and 5 from J, leaving 11 bases between them. CDR1 is MGHDK and CDR2 is SYGVNS in the germline V gene.